What follows are 18 T cell receptor beta chains derived from one specimen sequenced in a study of blood T cell repertoires in COVID-19. TCRdb's copy holds only in-frame clones and misses some; the assay was immunoSEQ multiplex PCR. Of 150,000 or so clones in the sample, about 76% were seen once. The source material was peripheral blood. The receptors stem from a woman between 70 and 85 years old with COVID-19, enrolled during active disease.

J is TRBJ1-1 and V is TRBV6-5; no firm D call. The CDR3 spans 15 residues. CDR1 and CDR2 (germline): MNHEY, SVGAGI. V lost 0 bases and J lost 4, with 12 bases in between. In DNA form, the CDR3 reads TGTGCCAGCAGTTACTCTCACAGTTTGGGCACTGAAGCTTTCTTT. This codes for CASSYSHSLGTEAFF.

A single count supports this clone. The J gene is TRBJ2-4, the V gene TRBV11-2; 7 bases are a match to TRBD1. Germline CDR1 is SGHAT and CDR2 is FQNNGV. This CDR3 contains 15 residues. Losses at the gene ends were 5 bases for V and 0 bases for J; bases not matched to a gene: 4. CDR3 in amino acids: CASSPGGVAKNIQYF. The CDR3, as DNA: TGTGCCAGCAGCCCAGGGGGAGTAGCCAAAAACATTCAGTACTTC. The variable domain in full, completed from reference TRBV11-2 and TRBJ2-4, reads EAGVAQSPRYKIIEKRQSVAFWCNPISGHATLYWYQQILGQGPKLLIQFQNNGVVDDSQLPKDRFSAERLKGVDSTLKIQPAKLEDSAVYLCASSPGGVAKNIQYFGAGTRLSVL.

The chain has TRBV30 and TRBJ2-7; the D gene is possibly TRBD2 (6 bases). Trimming stripped 3 bases from V and 1 base from J, with 7 bases between. Germline values: CDR1 GTSNPN, CDR2 SVGIG (reference sequence). The CDR3 length is 12 residues. CDR3 amino acids: CAWRGGSYEQYF. The CDR3 nucleotides read TGTGCCTGGAGGGGGGGTTCCTACGAGCAGTACTTC. The whole variable domain, filled in from reference TRBV30 and TRBJ2-7, reads SQTIHQWPATLVQPVGSPLSLECTVEGTSNPNLYWYRQAAGRGLQLLFYSVGIGQISSEVPQNLSASRPQDRQFILSSKKLLLSDSGFYLCAWRGGSYEQYFGPGTRLTVT.

The genes are TRBV19 and TRBJ1-1, with 7 bases identical to TRBD1. Trimming cost V 7 bases and J 9 bases; bases outside gene matches: 11. CDR1 and CDR2 from the germline V gene are LNHDA and SQIVND (reference sequence). This CDR3 comprises 13 residues. The CDR3 coding sequence is TGTGCCAGTACCATACCCGGGACAGTCAAAGCTTTCTTT. Protein: CASTIPGTVKAFF.

This clone was observed once. The chain couples TRBV3-1 (or the pseudogene TRBV3-2) to TRBJ2-3, with 11 nucleotides matching TRBD2. The germline V gene encodes CDR1 LGHDT and CDR2 YNNKEL (reference sequence). The CDR3 length is 12 residues. Losses at the gene ends were 2 bases for V and 14 bases for J; bases not matched to a gene: 3. In nucleotides, the CDR3 is TGTGCCAGCAGCCAATTAGCGGGGGGGATGTATTTT. Translated: CASSQLAGGMYF.

The CDR3 is CAWSTSGLTANTIYF. In DNA, the CDR3 is TGTGCCTGGAGTACATCAGGGTTGACCGCAAACACCATATATTTT. The V gene is TRBV30, the J gene TRBJ1-3; D might be TRBD1 (5 bases). CDR1 GTSNPN and CDR2 SVGIG come from the germline V gene (reference sequence). Trimming took 2 bases from V and 6 from J, leaving 17 bases between them. The CDR3 has 15 residues.

Comments on this clone: The junction shows a germline mismatch at one end, possibly a read error. Other nucleotide sequences in the sample specify the same CDR3. The genes are TRBV16 and TRBJ1-5; D possibly corresponds to TRBD1 (5 bases). Germline lookup yields CDR1 KGHSY and CDR2 FQNENV. The CDR3 loop spans 13 amino acids. This CDR3 reads CASSLFQGQPQHF. The CDR3 DNA reads TGCGCCAGCAGCCTTTTTCAGGGTCAGCCCCAGCATTTT.

This chain uses TRBV6-5 with TRBJ1-1; maybe TRBD1 (5 bases). The germline V gene encodes CDR1 MNHEY and CDR2 SVGAGI. V was trimmed by 8 bases and J by 4 bases, leaving 14 bases between them. CDR3 length: 13 residues. The CDR3 nucleotides are TGTGCCAGCGCTCTTCAGGGTTTCACTGAAGCTTTCTTT. Translation gives CASALQGFTEAFF.

The gene calls are TRBV19 and TRBJ1-1; unclear D gene. This CDR3 has 12 amino acids. The V end was cut by 9 bases, the J end by 1 base, with 9 bases between. From germline, CDR1 is LNHDA and CDR2 SQIVND (reference sequence). CDR3 nucleotide sequence: TGTGCCAGCCGTGACAAGAACACTGAAGCTTTCTTT. Residues: CASRDKNTEAFF.

The chain carries TRBV13 and TRBJ1-1, with 10 bases identical to TRBD1. Germline trimming cut 5 bases from V and 4 bases from J; bases unmatched to any gene: 10. CDR1 is PRHDT and CDR2 is FYEKMQ in the germline V gene (reference sequence). CDR3 size: 16 residues. The CDR3 protein is CASSPGDRGIPTEAFF. In DNA form, the CDR3 reads TGTGCCAGCAGCCCTGGGGACAGGGGAATCCCCACTGAAGCTTTCTTT. The variable domain in full, with the rest retrieved from reference TRBV13 and TRBJ1-1, is AAGVIQSPRHLIKEKRETATLKCYPIPRHDTVYWYQQGPGQDPQFLISFYEKMQSDKGSIPDRFSAQQFSDYHSELNMSSLELGDSALYFCASSPGDRGIPTEAFFGQGTRLTVV.

This chain links TRBV10-3 with TRBJ1-2; 7 bases are a match to TRBD1. The V gene's germline CDR1 is ENHRY and CDR2 SYGVKD. With 3 bases clipped from V and 4 bases from J, the junction kept 2 bases outside the gene matches. There are 13 residues in the CDR3. The CDR3 DNA is TGTGCCATCAGTGAAGGGGGCGGCTATGGCTACACCTTC. Amino acid sequence: CAISEGGGYGYTF.

The chain is built from TRBV5-1 and TRBJ1-2; 9 bases fit TRBD1. This CDR3 is 13 amino acids long. The V and J ends lost 4 bases and 7 bases, in that order; junction bases with no gene match: 5. Germline assignment: CDR1 SGHRS and CDR2 YFSETQ. The CDR3 DNA reads TGCGCCAGCAGCGAGGGACAGGGTGGTGGCTACACCTTC. This encodes CASSEGQGGGYTF.

The chain has TRBV2 and TRBJ1-3, with D maybe TRBD1 (6 bases). Germline CDR1 is SNHLY and CDR2 is FYNNEI. V dropped 6 bases and J dropped 6 bases, with 15 bases sitting between them. The CDR3 totals 14 residues. The CDR3 protein is CASSAGTSSNTIYF. DNA of the CDR3: TGTGCCAGCAGCGCAGGGACATCTTCAAACACCATATATTTT. Using reference TRBV2 and TRBJ1-3 for the parts outside the CDR3, the full variable domain is EPEVTQTPSHQVTQMGQEVILRCVPISNHLYFYWYRQILGQKVEFLVSFYNNEISEKSEIFDDQFSVERPDGSNFTLKIRSTKLEDSAMYFCASSAGTSSNTIYFGEGSWLTVV.

The chain has TRBV30 and TRBJ2-1, with 7 bases aligning to TRBD1. There are 13 residues in the CDR3. Unmatched junction bases numbered 6, after V lost 3 bases and J lost 7 bases. CDR1 is GTSNPN, CDR2 SVGIG, per germline (reference sequence). In nucleotides, the CDR3 is TGTGCCTGGAGGACAGGGTTTTTGAATGAGCAGTTCTTC. The encoded protein is CAWRTGFLNEQFF.

V gene TRBV5-1 combines with J gene TRBJ2-7; D perhaps matches TRBD2 (6 bases). CDR3 length equals 14 residues. The V gene's germline CDR1 is SGHRS and CDR2 YFSETQ. Trimming left V 1 base short and J 4 bases short, with 12 bases between. The CDR3, as DNA: TGCGCCAGCAGCTTGAATCGCGGGGTTTACGAGCAGTACTTC. It yields the protein CASSLNRGVYEQYF.

The chain employs TRBV6-5 and TRBJ1-2; perhaps TRBD1 as D (5 bases). Trimming pared 6 bases from V and 0 bases from J, leaving 14 bases between. Germline V lookup: CDR1 MNHEY, CDR2 SVGAGI. The CDR3 sequence is 15 residues long. The CDR3 coding sequence is TGTGCCAGCAGGAGCGGGGGAGGGTCTAACTATGGCTACACCTTC. Amino acid sequence: CASRSGGGSNYGYTF.

For this clone: In the same sample, other DNA sequences code for this CDR3. The V call is TRBV7-8, the J call TRBJ1-1; no clear D gene. Germline values: CDR1 SGHVS, CDR2 FQNEAQ. CDR3 length: 13 residues. Trimming took off 2 bases at V and 2 bases at J, with 6 bases between the two ends. DNA of the CDR3: TGTGCCAGCAGCTTAAATACAAACACTGAAGCTTTCTTT. Encoded protein: CASSLNTNTEAFF. The variable domain in full, with the rest retrieved from reference TRBV7-8 and TRBJ1-1, is GAGVSQSPRYKVAKRGQDVALRCDPISGHVSLFWYQQALGQGPEFLTYFQNEAQLDKSGLPSDRFFAERPEGSVSTLKIQRTQQEDSAVYLCASSLNTNTEAFFGQGTRLTVV.

J is TRBJ2-3 and V is TRBV6-6, with a possible D match to TRBD2 (5 bases). The germline V gene encodes CDR1 MNHNY and CDR2 SVGAGI (reference sequence). Trimming cost V 3 bases and J 2 bases, with 12 bases left between them. The CDR3 is 15 amino acids. In DNA form, the CDR3 reads TGTGCCAGCAGTTATCGGCGGGCAGCCACAGATACGCAGTATTTT. As protein: CASSYRRAATDTQYF.